Below are 14 T cell receptor beta chains sequenced from a single sample in a study of shared clonotypes between healthy human individuals. The table came from immunoSEQ multiplex PCR; TCRdb's copy has only in-frame clones and leaves some out. The table records about 1.1 million clones, approximately 75% of them present only once. The material sequenced was memory CD4+ T cells from PBMCs. Sample subset: CD45RA-negative fraction. These receptors originate from a man younger than 35 in good health. Some clones in this sample may be carry-over from other donors' samples.

This clone was seen more than once but under ten times. The chain combines TRBV28 with TRBJ2-7, with 13 nucleotides matching TRBD2. CDR3 size: 15 residues. With V trimmed by 2 bases and J by 6 bases, 4 bases remained unmatched. In germline, CDR1 is MDHEN, CDR2 SYDVKM. CDR3 amino acids: CASSLTSGRAGEQYF. CDR3 bases: TGTGCCAGCAGTTTAACTAGCGGGAGGGCCGGCGAGCAGTACTTC.

This clone was seen only a few times. The genes are TRBV6-5 and TRBJ1-1; 8 bases are shared with TRBD1. Germline CDR1 MNHEY, CDR2 SVGAGI. V was pared by 5 bases and J by 12 bases, with 8 bases of the junction left unmatched. The CDR3 is 12 residues long. The CDR3 sequence: CASSRLTGETFF. For the CDR3, the DNA is TGTGCCAGCAGTAGGTTGACAGGGGAAACTTTCTTT.

The V call is TRBV4-3, the J call TRBJ2-3, with 9 nucleotides matching TRBD1. Germline V gives CDR1 LGHNA, CDR2 YSLEER. V was clipped by 1 base and J by 3 bases; unmatched bases: 2. The CDR3 has 15 amino acids. For the CDR3, the DNA is TGCGCCAGCAGCCAAGGACAGGGGGTGACAGATACGCAGTATTTT. Translated: CASSQGQGVTDTQYF.

The rearrangement joins TRBV5-4 to TRBJ2-7; 8 bases match TRBD1. The CDR3 contains 15 residues. Trimming removed 0 bases from V and 7 bases from J; junction bases left unmatched: 9. Germline V gene sequence: CDR1 SGHNT, CDR2 YYREEE (reference sequence). The CDR3 here is CASSLGQGASKEQYF. Here the CDR3 DNA reads TGTGCCAGCAGCTTGGGCCAGGGGGCCTCTAAGGAGCAGTACTTC.

V is TRBV7-2 and J is TRBJ2-3, with D possibly being TRBD2 (6 bases). With 4 bases removed from V and 10 bases from J, the gap between germline ends came to 27 bases. Germline CDR1 and CDR2: SGHTA and FQGNSA. This CDR3 is built from 17 residues. CDR3 sequence (DNA): TGTGCCAGCAGCTCACCGGGACTGAGGCTTAGCAGCACGGCGCAGTATTTT. Residues: CASSSPGLRLSSTAQYF.

The chain links TRBV5-1 to TRBJ1-1; D unclear. This CDR3 region has 12 residues. Per germline, CDR1 SGHRS and CDR2 YFSETQ. Trimming removed 5 bases at V and 2 bases at J, with 7 bases between. The CDR3 bases are TGCGCCAGCAGGAGCGTCAACACTGAAGCTTTCTTT. It encodes CASRSVNTEAFF.

The chain couples TRBV7-9 to TRBJ1-3, with TRBD1 matching over 8 bases. The V gene's germline CDR1 is SEHNR and CDR2 FQNEAQ (reference sequence). Unmatched junction bases numbered 5, after V lost 1 base and J lost 3 bases. This CDR3 has 16 amino acids. The CDR3, as DNA: TGTGCCAGCAGCTTAGATGGCAGGGGGCATGGAAACACCATATATTTT. Amino acids: CASSLDGRGHGNTIYF.

V is TRBV5-4 and J is TRBJ2-2; 12 bases align to TRBD1. In germline, CDR1 is SGHNT, CDR2 YYREEE (reference sequence). CDR3 size: 16 residues. Germline trimming cut 0 bases from V and 6 bases from J; bases unmatched to any gene: 3. CDR3 in amino acids: CASSLGGDRGPGELFF. CDR3 nucleotides: TGTGCCAGCAGCTTGGGCGGGGACAGGGGGCCCGGGGAGCTGTTTTTT.

The CDR3 loop is CASSPDRVSYNEQFF. CDR3 DNA: TGTGCCAGCAGCCCGGACAGGGTCTCCTACAATGAGCAGTTCTTC. The chain couples TRBV7-9 to TRBJ2-1; the match to TRBD1 covers 8 bases. Losses at the gene ends were 5 bases for V and 0 bases for J; bases not matched to a gene: 3. This CDR3 has 15 residues. Per germline, CDR1 SEHNR and CDR2 FQNEAQ (reference sequence). Looking up the rest from reference TRBV7-9 and TRBJ2-1 gives the full variable domain: DTGVSQNPRHKITKRGQNVTFRCDPISEHNRLYWYRQTLGQGPEFLTYFQNEAQLEKSRLLSDRFSAERPKGSFSTLEIQRTEQGDSAMYLCASSPDRVSYNEQFFGPGTRLTVL.

The chain uses TRBV11-2 and TRBJ2-6; TRBD2 might be the D (6 bases). The CDR3 runs 17 residues. Trimming cost V 8 bases and J 2 bases, with 19 bases left between them. Per germline, CDR1 SGHAT and CDR2 FQNNGV. CDR3 residues: CASALSGREAGANVLTF. The CDR3, as DNA: TGTGCCAGCGCCCTCTCGGGCAGGGAGGCTGGGGCCAACGTCCTGACTTTC. The whole variable domain, filled in from reference TRBV11-2 and TRBJ2-6, reads EAGVAQSPRYKIIEKRQSVAFWCNPISGHATLYWYQQILGQGPKLLIQFQNNGVVDDSQLPKDRFSAERLKGVDSTLKIQPAKLEDSAVYLCASALSGREAGANVLTFGAGSRLTVL.

The V gene is TRBV12-5, the J gene TRBJ2-5; 11 positions agree with TRBD2. V dropped 1 base and J dropped 5; count of bases not matched to a gene: 6. In germline, CDR1 is LGHNT, CDR2 FRNRAP. The CDR3 runs to 16 residues. The CDR3 sequence is CASGLGGLADLETQYF. The CDR3 DNA reads TGTGCTAGTGGTTTGGGGGGACTAGCGGACTTGGAGACCCAGTACTTC.

This clone was seen just once. CDR3 residues: CASSYFLGNEQFF. The CDR3 DNA follows: TGTGCCAGCAGTTACTTTTTAGGGAATGAGCAGTTCTTC. The chain recombines TRBV6-5 with TRBJ2-1, with no clear D. Trimming pared 1 base from V and 7 bases from J, leaving 8 bases between. Germline V gives CDR1 MNHEY, CDR2 SVGAGI. This CDR3 is built from 13 residues.

This clone was picked up many times. Distinct nucleotide sequences in the sample also encode this CDR3. The CDR3 DNA reads TGCGCCAGCAGTGGGTCCGGGAGAATCCACCCCCAGCATTTT. Its translation: CASSGSGRIHPQHF. V usage is TRBV10-2 and J usage is TRBJ1-5, with D uncertain. Germline V gene lookup returns CDR1 WSHSY and CDR2 SAAADI. The CDR3 contains 14 residues. Trimming left V 4 bases short and J 10 bases short, with 17 bases between.

This chain uses TRBV5-8 with TRBJ2-3, with D unresolved. CDR1 and CDR2 (germline): SGHTS, YDEGEE. Between the trimmed V and J ends, which lost 0 bases and 0 bases, there was a span of 11 bases. The CDR3 runs 16 residues. The CDR3 nucleotides are TGTGCCAGCAGCTTGGTGGTGGTTCTCAGCACAGATACGCAGTATTTT. Protein: CASSLVVVLSTDTQYF.